This T cell receptor (beta chain) originates from a study of CXCR3-negative and CXCR3-positive naive CD8 T cells. As for the study in general: With about 1.5 +/- 0.3 million reads per library, the TRB reads numbered about 135 million in total.

Germline loops: CDR1 SQVTM, CDR2 ANQGSEA. The CDR3 consists of 14 residues. UMI-labeled 5' RACE yielded the TRB cDNA libraries. TCRdb processed the 5' RACE reads again and assigns one entry to each CDR3 protein, with no DNA. The sample includes 6,500 to 7,000 distinct CDR3 sequences. This clonotype is called medium-sized (0.01 to 0.1%) based on its frequency. Its antigen is not identified. Findings of the study overall: Comparison of naive subsets found surface CD5 to be comparable, and TCR strength was inferred on the basis of TRB CDR3 properties. Both of the naive subsets showed about the same high diversity, but memory CD8+ cells had much less. Naive CXCR3-negative and CXCR3-positive cells had similar TRBV-TRBJ usage; memory differed.

The source material was naive CXCR3- CD8+ T cells from blood. Subset indicated: CD45RO-CCR7+CD27+CD95- naive CD8+ T cells lacking CXCR3 (TNR3-). The TCR sequence derives from a human donor in good health. Some clones in this sample may be carry-over from other donors' samples. The rearrangement uses TRBV29-1 and TRBJ2-7; TCRdb calls TRBD2, which cannot be checked without DNA. The CDR3: CSVEDGEVTYEQYF.